This T cell receptor beta chain derives from a study of regulatory dendritic cells for organ transplantation. Looking at the study overall: On day 6, the dendritic cells were exposed to LPS. The study, taken as a whole, reports: Memory T cells were less diverse than naive, with memory CD8+ most oligoclonal.

In regard to this clone: Its target is unknown.

The germline V gene encodes CDR1 MNHEY and CDR2 SMNVEV (reference sequence). This CDR3 is built from 13 residues. Deletions cut 3 bases from V and 1 base from J, with 6 bases between. CFSE-labeled sorted T cells met regulatory or mature dendritic cells for four to five days. Generated by immunoSEQ multiplex PCR, the TCRdb table keeps only in-frame clones and is missing some. In the table there are about 4,000 clones, 71% of which are singletons. The sequenced material came from memory CD8+ T cells from blood cultured with dendritic cells. The subset here: CD45RO+ memory T cells. The gene calls are TRBV27 and TRBJ1-1; D not resolved. The sequence came from a human donor in good health. For the CDR3, the DNA is TGTGCCAGCAGTTTCTCCAGGAACACTGAAGCTTTCTTT. It specifies CASSFSRNTEAFF.